This entry lists 2 T cell receptor beta chains sequenced from one sample in a study of identifying expanded T cells in peripheral blood. The table came from immunoSEQ multiplex PCR; TCRdb's copy has only in-frame clones and leaves some out. This table holds 80,000 to 95,000 clones, 88% found once. The sequencing input was blood. Receptor source: a person between 18 and 75 years old in good health.

This chain uses TRBV11-2 with TRBJ1-6; D is undetermined. V dropped 0 bases and J dropped 7 bases, with 1 base sitting between them. This CDR3 region has 12 residues. Germline V CDR1 and CDR2: SGHAT, FQNNGV. In nucleotides, the CDR3 is TGTGCCAGCAGCTTAGACAATTCACCCCTCCACTTT. This translates into CASSLDNSPLHF.

The chain uses TRBV19 and TRBJ2-5; D gene unclear. The germline V gene encodes CDR1 LNHDA and CDR2 SQIVND (reference sequence). Trimming took off 0 bases at V and 1 base at J, with 3 bases between the two ends. CDR3 size: 13 residues. The CDR3 protein is CASSIDFQETQYF. In DNA, the CDR3 is TGTGCCAGTAGTATAGATTTCCAAGAGACCCAGTACTTC.